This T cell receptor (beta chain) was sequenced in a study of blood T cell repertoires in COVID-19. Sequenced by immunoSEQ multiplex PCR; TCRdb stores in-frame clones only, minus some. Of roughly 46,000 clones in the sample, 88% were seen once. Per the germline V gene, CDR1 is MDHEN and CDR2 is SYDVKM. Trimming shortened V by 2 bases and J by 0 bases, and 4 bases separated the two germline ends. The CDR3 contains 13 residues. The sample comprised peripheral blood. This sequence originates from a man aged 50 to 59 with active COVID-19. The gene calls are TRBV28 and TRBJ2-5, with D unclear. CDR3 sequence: CASSLLDQETQYF. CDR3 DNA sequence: TGTGCCAGCAGTTTACTCGACCAAGAGACCCAGTACTTC.